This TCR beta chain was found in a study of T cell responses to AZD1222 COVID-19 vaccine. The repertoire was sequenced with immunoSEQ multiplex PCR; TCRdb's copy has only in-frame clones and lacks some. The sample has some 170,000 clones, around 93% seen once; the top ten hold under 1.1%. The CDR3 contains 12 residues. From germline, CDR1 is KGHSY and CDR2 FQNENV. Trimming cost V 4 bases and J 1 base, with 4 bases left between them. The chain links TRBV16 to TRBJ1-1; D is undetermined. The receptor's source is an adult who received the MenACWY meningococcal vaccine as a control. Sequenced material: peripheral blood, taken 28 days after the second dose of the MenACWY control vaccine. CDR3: CASSPENTEAFF. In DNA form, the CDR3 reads TGTGCCAGCAGCCCTGAGAACACTGAAGCTTTCTTT.